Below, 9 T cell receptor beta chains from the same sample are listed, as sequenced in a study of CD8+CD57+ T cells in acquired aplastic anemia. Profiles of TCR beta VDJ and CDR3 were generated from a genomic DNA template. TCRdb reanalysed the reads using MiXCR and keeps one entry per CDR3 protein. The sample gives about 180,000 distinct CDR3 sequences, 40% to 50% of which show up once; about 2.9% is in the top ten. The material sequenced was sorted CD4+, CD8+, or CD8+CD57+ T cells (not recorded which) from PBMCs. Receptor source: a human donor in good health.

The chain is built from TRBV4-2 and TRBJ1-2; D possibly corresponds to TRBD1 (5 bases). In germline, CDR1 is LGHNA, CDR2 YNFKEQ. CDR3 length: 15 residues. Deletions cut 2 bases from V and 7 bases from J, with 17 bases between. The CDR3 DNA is TGTGCCAGCAGCCAAAGGGACCGCGGTACTCGTGGCTACACCTTC. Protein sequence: CASSQRDRGTRGYTF.

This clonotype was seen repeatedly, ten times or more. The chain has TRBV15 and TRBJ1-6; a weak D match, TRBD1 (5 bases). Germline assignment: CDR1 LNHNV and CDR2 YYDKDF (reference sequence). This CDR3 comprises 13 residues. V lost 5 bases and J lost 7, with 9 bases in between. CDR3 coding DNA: TGTGCCACCAGCGGCCACAGGAATTCACCCCTCCACTTT. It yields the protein CATSGHRNSPLHF.

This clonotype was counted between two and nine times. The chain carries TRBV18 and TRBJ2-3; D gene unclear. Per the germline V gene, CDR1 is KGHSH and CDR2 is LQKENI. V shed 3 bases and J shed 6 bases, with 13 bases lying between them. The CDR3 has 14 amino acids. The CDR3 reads CASSPAQVPDTQYF. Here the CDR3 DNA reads TGTGCCAGCTCACCGGCTCAGGTTCCGGATACGCAGTATTTT.

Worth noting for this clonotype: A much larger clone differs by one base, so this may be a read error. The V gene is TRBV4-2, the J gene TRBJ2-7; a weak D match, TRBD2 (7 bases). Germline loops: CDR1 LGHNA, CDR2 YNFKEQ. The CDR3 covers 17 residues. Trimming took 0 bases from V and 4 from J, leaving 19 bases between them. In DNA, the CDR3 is TGTGCCAGCAGCCAAGAGGGAGGGGTAGACAGGAGATACGAGCAGTACTTC. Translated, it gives CASSQEGGVDRRYEQYF.

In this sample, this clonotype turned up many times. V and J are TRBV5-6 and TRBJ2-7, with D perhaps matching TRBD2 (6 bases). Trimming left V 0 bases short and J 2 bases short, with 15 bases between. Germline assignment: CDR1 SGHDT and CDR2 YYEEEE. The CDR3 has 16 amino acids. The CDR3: CASSLGRGGGAYEQYF. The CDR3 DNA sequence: TGTGCCAGCAGCTTGGGGCGGGGCGGCGGGGCCTACGAGCAGTACTTC.

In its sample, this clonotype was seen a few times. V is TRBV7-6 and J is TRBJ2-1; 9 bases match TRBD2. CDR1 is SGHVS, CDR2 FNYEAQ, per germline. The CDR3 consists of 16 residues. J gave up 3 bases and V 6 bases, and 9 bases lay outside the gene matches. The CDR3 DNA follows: TGTGCCAGCAGTCTTAGCGGGGGCCAATTCTACAATGAGCAGTTCTTC. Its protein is CASSLSGGQFYNEQFF.

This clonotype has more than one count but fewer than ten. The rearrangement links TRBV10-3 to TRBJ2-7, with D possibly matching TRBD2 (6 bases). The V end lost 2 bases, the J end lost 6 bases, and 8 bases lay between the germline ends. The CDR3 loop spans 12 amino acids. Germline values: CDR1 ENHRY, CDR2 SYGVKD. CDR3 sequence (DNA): TGTGCCATCAGTGAGGGGGGGAGCGAGCAGTACTTC. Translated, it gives CAISEGGSEQYF.

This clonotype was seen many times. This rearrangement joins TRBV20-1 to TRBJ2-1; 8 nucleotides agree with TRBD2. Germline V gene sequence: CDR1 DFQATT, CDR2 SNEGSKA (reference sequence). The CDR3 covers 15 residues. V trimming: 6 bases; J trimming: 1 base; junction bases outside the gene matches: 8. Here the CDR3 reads CSASPSGSSYNEQFF. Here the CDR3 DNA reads TGCAGTGCAAGCCCCAGCGGGAGTTCCTACAATGAGCAGTTCTTC.

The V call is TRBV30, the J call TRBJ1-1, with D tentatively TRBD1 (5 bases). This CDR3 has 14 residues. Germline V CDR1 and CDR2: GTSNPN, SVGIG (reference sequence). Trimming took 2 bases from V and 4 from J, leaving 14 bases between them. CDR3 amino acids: CAWSLGGSGTEAFF. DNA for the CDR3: TGTGCCTGGAGTTTGGGGGGAAGTGGCACTGAAGCTTTCTTT. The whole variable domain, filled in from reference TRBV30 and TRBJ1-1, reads SQTIHQWPATLVQPVGSPLSLECTVEGTSNPNLYWYRQAAGRGLQLLFYSVGIGQISSEVPQNLSASRPQDRQFILSSKKLLLSDSGFYLCAWSLGGSGTEAFFGQGTRLTVV.